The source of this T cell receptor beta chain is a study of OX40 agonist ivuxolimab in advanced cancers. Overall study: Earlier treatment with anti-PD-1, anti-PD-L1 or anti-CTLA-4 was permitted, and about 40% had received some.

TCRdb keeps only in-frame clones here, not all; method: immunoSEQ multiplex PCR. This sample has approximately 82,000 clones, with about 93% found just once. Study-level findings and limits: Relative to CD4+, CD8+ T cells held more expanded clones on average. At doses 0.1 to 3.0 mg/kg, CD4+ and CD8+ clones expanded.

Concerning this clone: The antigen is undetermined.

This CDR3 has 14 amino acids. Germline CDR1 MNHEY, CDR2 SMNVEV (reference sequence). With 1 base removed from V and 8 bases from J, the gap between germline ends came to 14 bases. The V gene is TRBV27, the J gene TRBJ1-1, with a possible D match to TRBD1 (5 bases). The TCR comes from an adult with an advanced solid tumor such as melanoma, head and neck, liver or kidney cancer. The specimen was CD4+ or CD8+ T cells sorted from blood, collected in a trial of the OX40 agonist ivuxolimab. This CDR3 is CASSLLGRRGEAFF. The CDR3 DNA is TGTGCCAGCAGTTTATTAGGTCGGAGGGGCGAAGCTTTCTTT.